One sample yielded the 4 T cell receptor beta chains listed below, sequenced in a study of cytomegalovirus exposure and HLA in healthy donors (dated by TCRdb to about 2017). Libraries came from the immunoSEQ multiplex PCR assay. Sourced from immuneACCESS, this table was stored by TCRdb with only in-frame sequences that have V and J called. A share of the clones is absent; for the studies checked, an unresolved V gene accounts for under half, and the remainder has no known explanation. Recorded for this sample are approximately 150,000 clones; about 90% of them occurred a single time. 3% of the sample lies in the top ten. Specimen: PBMCs. The receptors come from a woman between 18 and 29 years old in good health and CMV-seropositive.

The chain recombines TRBV6-1 with TRBJ2-7; D is possibly TRBD1 (6 bases). CDR3 size: 12 residues. CDR1 MNHNS and CDR2 SASEGT come from the germline V gene. Trimming took off 6 bases at V and 2 bases at J, with 8 bases between the two ends. In DNA, the CDR3 is TGTGCCAGCAGGACAGGACCCTACGAGCAGTACTTC. Its protein product is CASRTGPYEQYF.

The chain has TRBV28 and TRBJ2-3; 9 bases match TRBD1. The CDR3 extends over 15 amino acids. CDR1 is MDHEN, CDR2 SYDVKM, per germline. Trimming cost V 2 bases and J 7 bases; bases outside gene matches: 7. CDR3 nucleotide sequence: TGTGCCAGCAGTTTAATTGGGACAGGGCCTCATACGCAGTATTTT. This gives the protein CASSLIGTGPHTQYF.

The chain carries TRBV2 and TRBJ2-2, with D possibly TRBD1 on 5 matching bases. Per germline, CDR1 SNHLY and CDR2 FYNNEI. CDR3 length equals 12 residues. Trimming cost V 8 bases and J 3 bases, with 7 bases left between them. This CDR3 reads CASLRDTGELFF. The DNA of the CDR3 is TGTGCCAGCCTCAGGGACACCGGGGAGCTGTTTTTT.

The chain employs TRBV27 and TRBJ2-3; 8 positions agree with TRBD2. CDR3 length: 12 residues. The J segment lost 6 bases and the V segment lost 7 bases, leaving 3 bases of the junction unmatched. CDR1 and CDR2 (germline): MNHEY, SMNVEV (reference sequence). The CDR3 DNA reads TGTGCCAGCACCACGGGGGGGGATACGCAGTATTTT. It translates to CASTTGGDTQYF.